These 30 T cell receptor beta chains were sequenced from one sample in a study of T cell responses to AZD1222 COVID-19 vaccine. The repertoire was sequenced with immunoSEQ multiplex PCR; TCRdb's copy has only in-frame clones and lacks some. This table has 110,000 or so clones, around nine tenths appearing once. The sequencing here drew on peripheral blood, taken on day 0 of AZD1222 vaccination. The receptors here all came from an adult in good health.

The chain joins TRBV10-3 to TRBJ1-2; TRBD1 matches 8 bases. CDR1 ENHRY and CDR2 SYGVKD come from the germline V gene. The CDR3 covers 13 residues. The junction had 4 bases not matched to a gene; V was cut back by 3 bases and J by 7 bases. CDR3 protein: CAISEWTGFGYTF. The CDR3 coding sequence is TGTGCCATCAGTGAATGGACAGGGTTTGGCTACACCTTC.

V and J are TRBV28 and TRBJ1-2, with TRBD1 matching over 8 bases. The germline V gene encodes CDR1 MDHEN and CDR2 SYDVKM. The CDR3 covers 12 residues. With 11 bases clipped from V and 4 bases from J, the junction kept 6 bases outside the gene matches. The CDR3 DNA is TGTGCCCTCCGACAGGGGAGCTATGGCTACACCTTC. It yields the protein CALRQGSYGYTF.

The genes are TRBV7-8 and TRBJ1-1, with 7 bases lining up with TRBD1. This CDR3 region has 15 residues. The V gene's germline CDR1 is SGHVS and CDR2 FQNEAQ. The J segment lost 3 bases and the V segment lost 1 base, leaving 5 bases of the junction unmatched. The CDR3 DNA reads TGTGCCAGCAGCTTAGTGGGCAGGGGGTACACTGAAGCTTTCTTT. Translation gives CASSLVGRGYTEAFF.

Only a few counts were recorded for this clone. CDR3 residues: CASSVRGDTGELFF. The DNA of the CDR3 is TGTGCCAGCAGTGTAAGGGGGGACACCGGGGAGCTGTTTTTT. The chain employs TRBV3-1 (or the pseudogene TRBV3-2) and TRBJ2-2; TRBD1 or TRBD2 may be the D gene (6 bases each). The CDR3 totals 14 residues. The germline gives CDR1 LGHDT, CDR2 YNNKEL (reference sequence). V dropped 6 bases and J dropped 3 bases, with 11 bases sitting between them.

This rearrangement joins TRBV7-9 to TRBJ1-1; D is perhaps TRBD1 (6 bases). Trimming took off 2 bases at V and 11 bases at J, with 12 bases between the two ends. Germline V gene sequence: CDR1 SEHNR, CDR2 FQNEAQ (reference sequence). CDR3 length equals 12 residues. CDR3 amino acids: CASSLIRGTAFF. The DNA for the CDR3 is TGTGCCAGCAGCTTAATCAGGGGTACGGCTTTCTTT.

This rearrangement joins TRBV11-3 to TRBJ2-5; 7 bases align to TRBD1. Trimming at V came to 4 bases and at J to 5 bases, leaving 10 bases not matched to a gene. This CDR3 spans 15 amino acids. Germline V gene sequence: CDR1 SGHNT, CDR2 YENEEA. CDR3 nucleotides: TGTGCCAGCAGCTGGAGTTCAGGGGGTTCGGAGACCCAGTACTTC. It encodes CASSWSSGGSETQYF. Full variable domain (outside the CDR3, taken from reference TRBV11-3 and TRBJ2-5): EAGVVQSPRYKIIEKKQPVAFWCNPISGHNTLYWYLQNLGQGPELLIRYENEEAVDDSQLPKDRFSAERLKGVDSTLKIQPAELGDSAVYLCASSWSSGGSETQYFGPGTRLLVL.

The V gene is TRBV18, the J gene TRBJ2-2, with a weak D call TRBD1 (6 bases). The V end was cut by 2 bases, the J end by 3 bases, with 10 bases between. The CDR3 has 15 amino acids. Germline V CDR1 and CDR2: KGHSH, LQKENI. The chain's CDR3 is CASSPRQGYTGELFF. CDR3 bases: TGTGCCAGCTCACCAAGGCAGGGGTACACCGGGGAGCTGTTTTTT.

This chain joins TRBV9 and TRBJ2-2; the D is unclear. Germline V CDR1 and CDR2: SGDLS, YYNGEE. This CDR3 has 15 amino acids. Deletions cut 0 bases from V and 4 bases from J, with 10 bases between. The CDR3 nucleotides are TGTGCCAGCAGCGTAGGCAAGGCGACCACCGGGGAGCTGTTTTTT. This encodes CASSVGKATTGELFF. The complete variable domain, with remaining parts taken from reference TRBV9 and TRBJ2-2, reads DSGVTQTPKHLITATGQRVTLRCSPRSGDLSVYWYQQSLDQGLQFLIQYYNGEERAKGNILERFSAQQFPDLHSELNLSSLELGDSALYFCASSVGKATTGELFFGEGSRLTVL.

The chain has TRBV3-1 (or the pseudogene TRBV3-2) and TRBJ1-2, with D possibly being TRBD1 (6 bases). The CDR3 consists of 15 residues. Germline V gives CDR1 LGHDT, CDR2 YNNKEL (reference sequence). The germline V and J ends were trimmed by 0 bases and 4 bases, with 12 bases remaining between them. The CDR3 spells CASSQDGQGFYGYTF. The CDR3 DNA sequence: TGTGCCAGCAGCCAAGATGGCCAGGGGTTCTATGGCTACACCTTC.

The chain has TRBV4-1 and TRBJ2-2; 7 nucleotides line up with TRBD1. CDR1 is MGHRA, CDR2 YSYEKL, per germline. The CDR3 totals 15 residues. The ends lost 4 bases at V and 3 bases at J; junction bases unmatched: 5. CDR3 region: CASSLSDRDTGELFF. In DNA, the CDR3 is TGCGCCAGCAGCCTAAGTGACAGGGACACCGGGGAGCTGTTTTTT.

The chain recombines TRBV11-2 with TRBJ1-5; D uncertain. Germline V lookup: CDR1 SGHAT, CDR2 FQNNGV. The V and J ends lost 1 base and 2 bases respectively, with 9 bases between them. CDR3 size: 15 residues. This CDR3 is CASSLGGVGNQPQHF. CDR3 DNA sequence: TGTGCCAGCAGCTTAGGTGGGGTCGGCAATCAGCCCCAGCATTTT.

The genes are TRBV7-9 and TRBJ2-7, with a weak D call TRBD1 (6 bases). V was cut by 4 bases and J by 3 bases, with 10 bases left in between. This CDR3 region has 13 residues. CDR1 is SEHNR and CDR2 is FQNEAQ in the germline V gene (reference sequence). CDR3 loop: CASSSSGVYEQYF. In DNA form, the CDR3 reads TGTGCCAGCAGCTCATCAGGGGTCTACGAGCAGTACTTC.

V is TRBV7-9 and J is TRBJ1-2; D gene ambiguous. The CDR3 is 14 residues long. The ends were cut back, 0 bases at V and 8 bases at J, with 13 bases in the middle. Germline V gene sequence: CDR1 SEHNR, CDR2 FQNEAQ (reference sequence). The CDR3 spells CASSLAYGSRGYTF. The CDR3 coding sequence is TGTGCCAGCAGCTTAGCGTACGGGTCTAGGGGCTACACCTTC.

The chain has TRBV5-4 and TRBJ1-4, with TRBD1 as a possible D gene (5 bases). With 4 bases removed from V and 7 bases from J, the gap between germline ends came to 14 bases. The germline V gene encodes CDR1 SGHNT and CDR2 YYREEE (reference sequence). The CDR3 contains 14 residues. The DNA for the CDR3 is TGTGCCAGCAGCGGCGGGCCACAGGCTGAAAAACTGTTTTTT. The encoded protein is CASSGGPQAEKLFF. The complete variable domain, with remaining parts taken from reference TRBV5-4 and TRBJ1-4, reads ETGVTQSPTHLIKTRGQQVTLRCSSQSGHNTVSWYQQALGQGPQFIFQYYREEENGRGNFPPRFSGLQFPNYSSELNVNALELDDSALYLCASSGGPQAEKLFFGSGTQLSVL.

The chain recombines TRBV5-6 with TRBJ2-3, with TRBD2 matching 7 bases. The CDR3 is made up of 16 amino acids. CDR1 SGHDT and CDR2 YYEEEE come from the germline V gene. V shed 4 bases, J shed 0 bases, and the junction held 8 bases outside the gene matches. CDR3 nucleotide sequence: TGTGCCAGCAGCCTTCTAGCGGCCCCTAGCACAGATACGCAGTATTTT. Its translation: CASSLLAAPSTDTQYF.

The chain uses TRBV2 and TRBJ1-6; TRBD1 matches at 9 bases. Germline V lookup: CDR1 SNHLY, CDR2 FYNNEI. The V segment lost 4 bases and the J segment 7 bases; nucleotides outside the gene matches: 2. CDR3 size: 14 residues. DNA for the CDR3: TGTGCCAGCAGTGCGGGGACAGGGAATTCACCCCTCCACTTT. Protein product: CASSAGTGNSPLHF.

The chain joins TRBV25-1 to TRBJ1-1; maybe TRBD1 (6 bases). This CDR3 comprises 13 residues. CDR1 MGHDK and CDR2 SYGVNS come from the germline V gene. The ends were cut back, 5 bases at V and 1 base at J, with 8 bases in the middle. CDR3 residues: CASSTGTNTEAFF. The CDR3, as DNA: TGTGCCAGCAGTACAGGGACGAACACTGAAGCTTTCTTT.

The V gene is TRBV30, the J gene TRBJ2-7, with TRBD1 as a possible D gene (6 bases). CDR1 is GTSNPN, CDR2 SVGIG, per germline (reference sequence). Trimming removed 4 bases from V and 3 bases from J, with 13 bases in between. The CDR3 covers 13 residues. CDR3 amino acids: CAWNAQGLYEQYF. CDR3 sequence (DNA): TGTGCCTGGAATGCCCAGGGGCTCTACGAGCAGTACTTC.

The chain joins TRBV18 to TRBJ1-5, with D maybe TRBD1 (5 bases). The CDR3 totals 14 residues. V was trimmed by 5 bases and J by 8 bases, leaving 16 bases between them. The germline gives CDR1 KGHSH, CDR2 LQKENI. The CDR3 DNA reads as TGTGCCAGCTCAACCATGGGGACTGGGGAGCCCCAGCATTTT. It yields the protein CASSTMGTGEPQHF.

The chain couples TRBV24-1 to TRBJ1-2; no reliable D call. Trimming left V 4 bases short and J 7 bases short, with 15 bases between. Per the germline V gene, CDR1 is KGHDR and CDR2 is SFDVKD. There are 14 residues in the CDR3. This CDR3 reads CATSDPTSPPGYTF. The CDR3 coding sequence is TGTGCCACCAGTGACCCGACATCGCCTCCTGGCTACACCTTC.

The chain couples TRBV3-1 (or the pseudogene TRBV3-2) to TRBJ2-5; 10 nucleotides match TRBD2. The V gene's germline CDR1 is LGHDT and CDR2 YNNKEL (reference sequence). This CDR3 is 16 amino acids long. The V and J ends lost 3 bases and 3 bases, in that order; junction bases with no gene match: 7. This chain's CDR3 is CASSQVSGGSKETQYF. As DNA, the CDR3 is TGTGCCAGCAGCCAGGTTAGCGGGGGGTCTAAAGAGACCCAGTACTTC.

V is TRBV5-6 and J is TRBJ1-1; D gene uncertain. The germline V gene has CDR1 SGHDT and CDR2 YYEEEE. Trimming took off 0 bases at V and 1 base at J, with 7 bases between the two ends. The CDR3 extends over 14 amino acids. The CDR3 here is CASSLATENTEAFF. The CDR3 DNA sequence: TGTGCCAGCAGCTTGGCCACGGAGAACACTGAAGCTTTCTTT.

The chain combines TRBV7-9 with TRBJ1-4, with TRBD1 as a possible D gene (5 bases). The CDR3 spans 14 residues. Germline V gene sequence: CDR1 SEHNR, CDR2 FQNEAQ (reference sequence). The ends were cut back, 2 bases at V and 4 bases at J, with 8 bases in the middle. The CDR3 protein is CASSLRDFNEKLFF. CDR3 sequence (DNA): TGTGCCAGCAGCTTACGGGACTTTAATGAAAAACTGTTTTTT.

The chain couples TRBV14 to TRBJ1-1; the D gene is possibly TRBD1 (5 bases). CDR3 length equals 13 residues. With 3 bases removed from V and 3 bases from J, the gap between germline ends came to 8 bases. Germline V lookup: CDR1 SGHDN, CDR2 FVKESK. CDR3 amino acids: CASSQQGHTEAFF. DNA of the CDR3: TGTGCCAGCAGCCAGCAGGGTCACACTGAAGCTTTCTTT.

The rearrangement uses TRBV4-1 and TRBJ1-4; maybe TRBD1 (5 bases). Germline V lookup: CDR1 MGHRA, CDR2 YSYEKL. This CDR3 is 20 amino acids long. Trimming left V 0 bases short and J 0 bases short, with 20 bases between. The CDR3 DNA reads TGCGCCAGCAGCCAAGAGGAACCTCGGGGGACGCGTGCAACTAATGAAAAACTGTTTTTT. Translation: CASSQEEPRGTRATNEKLFF.

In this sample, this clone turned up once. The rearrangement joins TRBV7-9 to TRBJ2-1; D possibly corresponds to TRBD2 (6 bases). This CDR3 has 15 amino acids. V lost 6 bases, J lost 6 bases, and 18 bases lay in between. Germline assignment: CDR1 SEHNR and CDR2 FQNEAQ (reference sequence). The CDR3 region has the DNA TGTGCCAGCAGTCCCGTTGTAAGGAGGGTCAATGAGCAGTTCTTC. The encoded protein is CASSPVVRRVNEQFF.

The CDR3 DNA is TGCAGCGTTGGCGAGGGTGGCACCGGGGAGCTGTTTTTT. Translation gives CSVGEGGTGELFF. This sequence joins TRBV29-1 and TRBJ2-2, with D possibly TRBD2 on 5 matching bases. The CDR3 contains 13 residues. The ends were cut back, 4 bases at V and 4 bases at J, with 10 bases in the middle. CDR1 is SQVTM and CDR2 is ANQGSEA in the germline V gene.

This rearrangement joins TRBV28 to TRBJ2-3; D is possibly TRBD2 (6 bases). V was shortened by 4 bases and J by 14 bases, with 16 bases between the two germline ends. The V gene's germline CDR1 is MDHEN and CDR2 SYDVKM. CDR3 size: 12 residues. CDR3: CASSSGTPDPYF. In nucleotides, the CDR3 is TGTGCCAGCAGTTCCGGGACTCCTGACCCGTATTTT.

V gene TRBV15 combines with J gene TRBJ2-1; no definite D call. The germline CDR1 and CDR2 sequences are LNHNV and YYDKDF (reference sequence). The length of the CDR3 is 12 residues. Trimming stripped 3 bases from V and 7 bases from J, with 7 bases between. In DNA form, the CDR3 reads TGTGCCACCAGCAGGGTGGGGAATGAGCAGTTCTTC. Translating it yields CATSRVGNEQFF.

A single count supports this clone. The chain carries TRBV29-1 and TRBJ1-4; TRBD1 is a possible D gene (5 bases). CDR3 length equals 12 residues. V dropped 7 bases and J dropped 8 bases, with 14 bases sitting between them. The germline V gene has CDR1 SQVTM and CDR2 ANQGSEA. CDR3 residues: CSARGVGEKLFF. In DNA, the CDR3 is TGCAGCGCTAGGGGTGTAGGCGAAAAACTGTTTTTT.